The 10 T cell receptor beta chains below come from one sample, sequenced in a study of CD8+ T cells in alopecia areata (dated by TCRdb to 2016 to 2018). Explained via the paper, the time point label denotes: 20 to 30 weeks on oral tofacitinib. This specimen's treatment or condition label, interpreted: oral pan-JAK inhibitor, 5-10 mg twice daily. Receptor libraries were prepared by the immunoSEQ multiplex PCR assay. To provide template for TCR sequencing, every sample had RNA extracted and reverse transcribed into cDNA. The immuneACCESS repertoire file appears here via TCRdb, limited to in-frame rearrangements. These files lack a portion of the clones; in checked studies, under half of the deficit traces to unresolved V genes, and the cause of the others is not known. This sample lists over 150,000 clones; less than 70% were detected once. About a tenth of the sample comes from the top ten. The source material was CD8+ T cells sorted from blood, sampled at week 24, from a patient treated with tofacitinib. The receptor source for this set is a human donor with alopecia areata.

J is TRBJ2-5 and V is TRBV15; weak D call: TRBD1 (6 bases). V was cut by 5 bases and J by 2 bases, with 15 bases left in between. The CDR3 extends over 15 amino acids. Looked up from germline, CDR1 is LNHNV and CDR2 is YYDKDF (reference sequence). The CDR3 loop reads CATSGRPQGQETQYF. The CDR3 DNA follows: TGTGCCACCAGCGGCCGGCCTCAGGGGCAAGAGACCCAGTACTTC. Together with reference TRBV15 and TRBJ2-5, the CDR3 gives the full variable domain: DAMVIQNPRYQVTQFGKPVTLSCSQTLNHNVMYWYQQKSSQAPKLLFHYYDKDFNNEADTPDNFQSRRPNTSFCFLDIRSPGLGDTAMYLCATSGRPQGQETQYFGPGTRLLVL.

The J gene is TRBJ2-5, the V gene TRBV11-2; no reliable D call. V lost 1 base to trimming and J lost 1 base, with 7 bases between them. The CDR3 runs 14 residues. Germline CDR1 is SGHAT and CDR2 is FQNNGV. The CDR3 spells CASSLGAGQETQYF. As DNA, the CDR3 is TGTGCCAGCAGCTTAGGGGCAGGCCAAGAGACCCAGTACTTC.

This clone has just one count. The V call is TRBV30, the J call TRBJ1-1; 10 nucleotides agree with TRBD1. The CDR3 sequence is 14 residues long. CDR1 GTSNPN and CDR2 SVGIG come from the germline V gene (reference sequence). V shed 7 bases, J shed 5 bases, and the junction held 10 bases outside the gene matches. CDR3 bases: TGTGCCTCTCTACCAGGACAGGGGGGAACTGAAGCTTTCTTT. It is translated as CASLPGQGGTEAFF.

J is TRBJ1-5 and V is TRBV2; a weak D match, TRBD1 (6 bases). The CDR3 spans 14 residues. Germline loops: CDR1 SNHLY, CDR2 FYNNEI. V shed 4 bases and J shed 3 bases, with 10 bases lying between them. CDR3 DNA: TGTGCCAGCAGTGCAGGGGAGGACAATCAGCCCCAGCATTTT. It translates to CASSAGEDNQPQHF.

There are a few counts of this clone. The V call is TRBV7-9, the J call TRBJ2-5; 8 nucleotides line up with TRBD2. The CDR3 length is 14 residues. Trimming removed 3 bases from V and 3 bases from J; junction bases left unmatched: 3. Germline loops: CDR1 SEHNR, CDR2 FQNEAQ (reference sequence). CDR3 residues: CASSFGAGEETQYF. Here the CDR3 DNA reads TGTGCCAGCAGCTTCGGAGCGGGGGAAGAGACCCAGTACTTC.

This clone was counted between two and nine times. The rearrangement uses TRBV29-1 and TRBJ1-1; 7 nucleotides line up with TRBD1. V lost 5 bases and J lost 7; bases outside the gene matches: 1. The CDR3 sequence is 10 residues long. The germline CDR1 and CDR2 sequences are SQVTM and ANQGSEA. The CDR3 bases are TGCAGCGTTAGGACAGGTGAAGCTTTCTTT. Protein sequence: CSVRTGEAFF. The whole variable domain, remainder taken from reference TRBV29-1 and TRBJ1-1, is SAVISQKPSRDICQRGTSLTIQCQVDSQVTMMFWYRQQPGQSLTLIATANQGSEATYESGFVIDKFPISRPNLTFSTLTVSNMSPEDSSIYLCSVRTGEAFFGQGTRLTVV.

The chain joins TRBV2 to TRBJ1-1; no clear D gene. Germline assignment: CDR1 SNHLY and CDR2 FYNNEI. This CDR3 has 13 residues. Trimming shortened V by 8 bases and J by 1 base, and 11 bases separated the two germline ends. The DNA for the CDR3 is TGTGCCAGCTCCGAAGGAAAGAACACTGAAGCTTTCTTT. This translates into CASSEGKNTEAFF.

The chain joins TRBV29-1 to TRBJ2-7, with TRBD1 matching over 11 bases. The V gene end was trimmed by 4 bases and the J gene end by 3 bases; junction bases not matched to a gene: 5. CDR3 length: 14 amino acids. Germline CDR1 reads SQVTM; CDR2 reads ANQGSEA. CDR3 sequence: CSVGGDRGSYEQYF. The DNA for the CDR3 is TGCAGCGTTGGCGGGGACAGGGGGAGCTACGAGCAGTACTTC.

J is TRBJ1-1 and V is TRBV5-1; TRBD1 is a possible D gene (5 bases). V was clipped by 3 bases and J by 0 bases, with 6 bases between them. The CDR3 runs 13 residues. Germline V gives CDR1 SGHRS, CDR2 YFSETQ. The CDR3 loop is CASSSTVNTEAFF. In nucleotides, the CDR3 is TGCGCCAGCAGCTCGACAGTGAACACTGAAGCTTTCTTT.

In its sample, this clone was seen a few times. V usage is TRBV2 and J usage is TRBJ2-7; D gene uncertain. Germline V lookup: CDR1 SNHLY, CDR2 FYNNEI. Trimming shortened V by 7 bases and J by 7 bases, and 11 bases separated the two germline ends. This CDR3 is built from 11 residues. CDR3 sequence reads: CASIGRAEQYF. In DNA form, the CDR3 reads TGTGCCAGCATTGGTAGAGCGGAGCAGTACTTC.